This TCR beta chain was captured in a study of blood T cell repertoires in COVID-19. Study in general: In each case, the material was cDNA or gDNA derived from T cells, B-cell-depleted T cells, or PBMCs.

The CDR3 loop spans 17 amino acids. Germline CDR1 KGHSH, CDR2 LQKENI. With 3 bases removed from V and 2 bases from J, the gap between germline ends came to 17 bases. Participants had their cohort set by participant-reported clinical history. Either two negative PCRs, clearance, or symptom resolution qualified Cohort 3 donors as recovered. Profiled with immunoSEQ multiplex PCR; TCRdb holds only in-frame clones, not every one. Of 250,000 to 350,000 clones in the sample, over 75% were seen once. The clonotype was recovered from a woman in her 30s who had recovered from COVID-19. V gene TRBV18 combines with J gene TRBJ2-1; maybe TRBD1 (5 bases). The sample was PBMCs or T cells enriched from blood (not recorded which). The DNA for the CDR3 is TGTGCCAGCTCACCTAGTTATCAGGGAAACGCCTACAATGAGCAGTTCTTC. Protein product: CASSPSYQGNAYNEQFF.